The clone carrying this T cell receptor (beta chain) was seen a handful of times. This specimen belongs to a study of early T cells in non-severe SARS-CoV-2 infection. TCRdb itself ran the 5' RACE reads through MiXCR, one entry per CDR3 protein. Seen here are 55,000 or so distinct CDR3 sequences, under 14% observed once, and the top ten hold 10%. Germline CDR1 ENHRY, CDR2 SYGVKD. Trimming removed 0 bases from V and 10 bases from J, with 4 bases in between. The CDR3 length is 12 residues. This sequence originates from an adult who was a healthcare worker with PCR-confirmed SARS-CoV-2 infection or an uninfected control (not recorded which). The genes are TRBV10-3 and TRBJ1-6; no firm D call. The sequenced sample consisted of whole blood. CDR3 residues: CAISESASPLHF. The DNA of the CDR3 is TGTGCCATCAGTGAGTCGGCGTCACCCCTCCACTTT.